One sample yielded the 31 T cell receptor beta chains listed below, sequenced in a study of cytomegalovirus exposure and HLA in healthy donors. The primer mix had 60 Vbeta and 13 Jbeta primers. Clones were sequenced by immunoSEQ multiplex PCR, and TCRdb holds only the in-frame ones, with some missing. Of about 140,000 clones listed, approximately 72% are singletons. Sequencing was carried out using PBMCs. The receptors stem from a woman aged 55-70 years in good health and CMV-seronegative.

With respect to this clone: Given the absence of the conserved phenylalanine or tryptophan at the CDR3 end, a read error is likely. V and J are TRBV28 and TRBJ1-1; no firm D call. The CDR3 is made up of 14 amino acids. The V end was cut by 3 bases, the J end by 5 bases, with 13 bases between. Germline CDR1 MDHEN, CDR2 SYDVKM. CDR3 loop: CASSFRGVGTEAFL. The CDR3 DNA follows: TGTGCCAGCAGTTTCCGAGGTGTTGGGACTGAAGCTTTCCTT.

The chain has TRBV19 and TRBJ2-2; D is possibly TRBD2 (6 bases). V was pared by 1 base and J by 0 bases, with 9 bases between. CDR3 length equals 16 residues. From germline, CDR1 is LNHDA and CDR2 SQIVND (reference sequence). The DNA for the CDR3 is TGTGCCAGTAGTATAGGTGGCGGGGCGAACACCGGGGAGCTGTTTTTT. Its translation: CASSIGGGANTGELFF.

The J gene is TRBJ1-2, the V gene TRBV4-1; TRBD1 is a possible D gene (6 bases). The CDR3 runs to 12 residues. V lost 4 bases, J lost 8 bases, and 11 bases lay in between. Germline V lookup: CDR1 MGHRA, CDR2 YSYEKL. CDR3 coding DNA: TGCGCCAGCAGCCCGTCAGGGGCAGGCTACACCTTC. Encoded protein: CASSPSGAGYTF.

The chain employs TRBV7-2 and TRBJ2-5, with TRBD1 identical over 11 bases. The CDR3 totals 14 residues. Germline loops: CDR1 SGHTA, CDR2 FQGNSA. The junction had 4 bases not matched to a gene; V was cut back by 5 bases and J by 5 bases. CDR3 in DNA: TGTGCCAGCAGCCCCGGGACAGGGGGGGAGACCCAGTACTTC. The encoded protein is CASSPGTGGETQYF.

The V gene is TRBV7-6, the J gene TRBJ2-2; 10 bases align to TRBD2. The CDR3 runs to 14 residues. Germline loops: CDR1 SGHVS, CDR2 FNYEAQ. Germline trimming cut 5 bases from V and 6 bases from J; bases unmatched to any gene: 3. CDR3 DNA sequence: TGTGCCAGCAGCGCTAGCGGGAGATCCGGGGAGCTGTTTTTT. This translates into CASSASGRSGELFF.

This clone was detected only once. This chain links TRBV6-5 with TRBJ2-2; a weak D match, TRBD2 (5 bases). CDR1 and CDR2 (germline): MNHEY, SVGAGI. This CDR3 is built from 14 residues. Trimming took off 0 bases at V and 7 bases at J, with 9 bases between the two ends. The chain's CDR3 is CASSYSRGIGELFF. The CDR3 DNA is TGTGCCAGCAGTTACTCTCGGGGAATCGGGGAGCTGTTTTTT.

The CDR3 coding sequence is TGTGCCAGCACGCGAGGAGGACAGGGAGACGAGCAGTACTTC. Protein: CASTRGGQGDEQYF. The gene calls are TRBV7-9 and TRBJ2-7; TRBD1 aligns across 8 bases. From germline, CDR1 is SEHNR and CDR2 FQNEAQ (reference sequence). J gave up 5 bases and V 7 bases, and 10 bases lay outside the gene matches. CDR3 size: 14 residues.

The genes are TRBV5-1 and TRBJ1-2; 9 bases align to TRBD1. The V gene's germline CDR1 is SGHRS and CDR2 YFSETQ. The CDR3 loop spans 15 amino acids. With 0 bases clipped from V and 2 bases from J, the junction kept 2 bases outside the gene matches. The CDR3, as DNA: TGCGCCAGCAGCTTGGCCGGGACAGGGAACTATGGCTACACCTTC. This gives the protein CASSLAGTGNYGYTF.

The chain employs TRBV19 and TRBJ1-5, with 9 bases identical to TRBD1. With V trimmed by 3 bases and J by 7 bases, 4 bases remained unmatched. The V gene's germline CDR1 is LNHDA and CDR2 SQIVND (reference sequence). The CDR3 covers 14 residues. CDR3 sequence (DNA): TGTGCCAGTAGTATGGGACAGGGAAACCAGCCCCAGCATTTT. Its translation: CASSMGQGNQPQHF.

CDR3 sequence (DNA): TGTGCCAGCAGTTACGTCGGGAGAACCTACGAGCAGTACTTC. Translating gives CASSYVGRTYEQYF. This rearrangement joins TRBV6-6 to TRBJ2-7; D might be TRBD2 (6 bases). V lost 2 bases to trimming and J lost 2 bases, with 10 bases between them. The CDR3 spans 14 residues. CDR1 is MNHNY, CDR2 SVGAGI, per germline (reference sequence).

J is TRBJ2-5 and V is TRBV18; D is perhaps TRBD1 (6 bases). V lost 1 base to trimming and J lost 5 bases, with 14 bases between them. From germline, CDR1 is KGHSH and CDR2 LQKENI. This CDR3 has 15 amino acids. The chain's CDR3 is CASSPQTGTRETQYF. The CDR3 DNA reads TGTGCCAGCTCACCACAAACAGGGACCAGGGAGACCCAGTACTTC.

This clone was observed a few times. V usage is TRBV10-2 and J usage is TRBJ2-3; tentatively, D is TRBD2 (5 bases). Trimming cost V 6 bases and J 2 bases, with 9 bases left between them. This CDR3 has 13 residues. CDR1 is WSHSY and CDR2 is SAAADI in the germline V gene. CDR3: CASRWELTDTQYF. The CDR3 bases are TGCGCCAGCAGGTGGGAGCTCACAGATACGCAGTATTTT.

This sequence joins TRBV4-1 and TRBJ1-4, with D possibly TRBD1 on 5 matching bases. Trimming removed 5 bases from V and 7 bases from J, with 20 bases in between. This CDR3 has 16 residues. CDR1 MGHRA and CDR2 YSYEKL come from the germline V gene. The CDR3 loop is CASSKGGGRGGEKLFF. The CDR3 nucleotides are TGCGCCAGCAGCAAGGGAGGAGGGAGGGGAGGTGAAAAACTGTTTTTT.

This chain links TRBV2 with TRBJ2-3; no definite D call. Trimming left V 7 bases short and J 2 bases short, with 13 bases between. The length of the CDR3 is 14 residues. CDR1 and CDR2 (germline): SNHLY, FYNNEI. CDR3 sequence reads: CASKRLAVTDTQYF. In DNA form, the CDR3 reads TGTGCCAGCAAGCGTTTAGCAGTCACAGATACGCAGTATTTT.

This clone has a handful of counts. The J gene is TRBJ2-7, the V gene TRBV6-5, with 8 bases aligning to TRBD1. The CDR3 has 14 amino acids. The trim removed 8 bases at V and 6 bases at J, leaving 12 bases unmatched. The germline CDR1 and CDR2 sequences are MNHEY and SVGAGI. CDR3 bases: TGTGCCAGCGGAACAGGGGGAATAGGACTCGAGCAGTACTTC. As protein: CASGTGGIGLEQYF.

This sequence joins TRBV7-2 and TRBJ1-4; TRBD1 might be the D (6 bases). This CDR3 contains 16 residues. Germline values: CDR1 SGHTA, CDR2 FQGNSA. V was pared by 4 bases and J by 7 bases, with 19 bases between. DNA for the CDR3: TGTGCCAGCAGCTCGGGACAAGCCTCCCTAGGTGAAAAACTGTTTTTT. Translation: CASSSGQASLGEKLFF.

The chain recombines TRBV29-1 with TRBJ2-2; 7 nucleotides line up with TRBD2. Germline assignment: CDR1 SQVTM and CDR2 ANQGSEA. J gave up 5 bases and V 4 bases, and 1 base lay outside the gene matches. The CDR3 runs 12 residues. In DNA form, the CDR3 reads TGCAGCGTTGGGGGGGGAACCGGGGAGCTGTTTTTT. This encodes CSVGGGTGELFF.

The rearrangement links TRBV6-5 to TRBJ2-5; 9 bases line up with TRBD2. CDR1 MNHEY and CDR2 SVGAGI come from the germline V gene. The V segment lost 6 bases and the J segment 4 bases; nucleotides outside the gene matches: 6. The length of the CDR3 is 14 residues. CDR3 DNA sequence: TGTGCCAGCAGGCAGGGGCGGGGGGGAGAGACCCAGTACTTC. Protein product: CASRQGRGGETQYF.

This clone was counted between two and nine times. V and J are TRBV5-1 and TRBJ1-2; weak D call: TRBD1 (5 bases). CDR1 SGHRS and CDR2 YFSETQ come from the germline V gene. The CDR3 has 13 residues. V shed 4 bases and J shed 12 bases, with 19 bases lying between them. The CDR3 DNA reads TGCGCCAGCAGCGCAGGTAATCCGGGGGAAGACACCTTC. It specifies CASSAGNPGEDTF.

The J gene is TRBJ1-3, the V gene TRBV6-5; TRBD1 matches at 9 bases. The CDR3 contains 13 residues. V shed 4 bases and J 9 bases; nucleotides not matched to a gene: 4. CDR1 and CDR2 (germline): MNHEY, SVGAGI. The CDR3 coding sequence is TGTGCCAGCAGTTCGGGACAGGGAGGCACCATATATTTT. This encodes CASSSGQGGTIYF.

The CDR3 bases are TGTGCCAGCAGCTCAGGCGGGGGTTGGTATGGCTACACCTTC. This codes for CASSSGGGWYGYTF. The J gene is TRBJ1-2, the V gene TRBV5-4; possibly TRBD1 for D (5 bases). In germline, CDR1 is SGHNT, CDR2 YYREEE (reference sequence). This CDR3 has 14 amino acids. Deletions cut 3 bases from V and 5 bases from J, with 14 bases between.

The chain combines TRBV20-1 with TRBJ1-5; D gene uncertain. The V gene lost 8 bases and the J gene lost 2 bases, with 7 bases spanning the gap. The CDR3 runs 11 residues. Germline V gene sequence: CDR1 DFQATT, CDR2 SNEGSKA (reference sequence). Written as DNA, the CDR3 is TGCAGTATCCTTGGCAATCAGCCCCAGCATTTT. This translates into CSILGNQPQHF.

The chain couples TRBV15 to TRBJ2-7; D call uncertain. V was trimmed by 0 bases and J by 2 bases, leaving 8 bases between them. The CDR3 spans 14 residues. Germline CDR1 is LNHNV and CDR2 is YYDKDF (reference sequence). Written as DNA, the CDR3 is TGTGCCACCAGCAGAGAGGGCCTAACCTACGAGCAGTACTTC. Translation gives CATSREGLTYEQYF.

This clone has just a few counts. The V gene is TRBV6-5, the J gene TRBJ1-3; 8 nucleotides line up with TRBD1. With V trimmed by 6 bases and J by 1 base, 2 bases remained unmatched. There are 14 residues in the CDR3. Germline V gene lookup returns CDR1 MNHEY and CDR2 SVGAGI. The DNA for the CDR3 is TGTGCCAGCAGACGACAGGGGTCTGGAAACACCATATATTTT. It is translated as CASRRQGSGNTIYF.

The V and J genes are TRBV29-1 and TRBJ2-5; D is unresolved. The germline V gene has CDR1 SQVTM and CDR2 ANQGSEA. This CDR3 is built from 12 residues. V dropped 4 bases and J dropped 5 bases, with 11 bases sitting between them. This CDR3 reads CSVVSGTETQYF. The CDR3 DNA sequence: TGCAGCGTTGTCTCCGGTACGGAGACCCAGTACTTC.

V and J are TRBV28 and TRBJ1-2; TRBD1 aligns across 7 bases. Germline V CDR1 and CDR2: MDHEN, SYDVKM. Trimming at V came to 6 bases and at J to 7 bases, leaving 14 bases not matched to a gene. This CDR3 is built from 15 residues. In DNA, the CDR3 is TGTGCCAGCAGGTTGAGGTTGGCAGGGGGTTCTGGCTACACCTTC. Its translation is CASRLRLAGGSGYTF.

The rearrangement links TRBV6-6 to TRBJ1-1; unclear D gene. The CDR3 runs to 16 residues. Germline V gene sequence: CDR1 MNHNY, CDR2 SVGAGI (reference sequence). The V and J ends lost 0 bases and 0 bases respectively, with 11 bases between them. This CDR3 is CASSYSIQLMNTEAFF. CDR3 sequence (DNA): TGTGCCAGCAGTTACTCGATACAGCTAATGAACACTGAAGCTTTCTTT.

The chain combines TRBV18 with TRBJ1-1, with D uncertain. The CDR3 covers 15 residues. CDR1 and CDR2 (germline): KGHSH, LQKENI. The V end lost 2 bases, the J end lost 0 bases, and 10 bases lay between the germline ends. The CDR3 nucleotides read TGTGCCAGCTCACCAGTCGAGGGCATGAACACTGAAGCTTTCTTT. Amino acids: CASSPVEGMNTEAFF. The full variable domain, its missing parts supplied by reference TRBV18 and TRBJ1-1, is NAGVMQNPRHLVRRRGQEARLRCSPMKGHSHVYWYRQLPEEGLKFMVYLQKENIIDESGMPKERFSAEFPKEGPSILRIQQVVRGDSAAYFCASSPVEGMNTEAFFGQGTRLTVV.

The chain joins TRBV15 to TRBJ2-4; D gene ambiguous. Trimming stripped 0 bases from V and 3 bases from J, with 9 bases between. Germline V gives CDR1 LNHNV, CDR2 YYDKDF (reference sequence). The CDR3 covers 15 residues. The CDR3 bases are TGTGCCACCAGCAGAGATGGTGTCGGCAAAAACATTCAGTACTTC. Translated: CATSRDGVGKNIQYF.

The CDR3 here is CASSQGFAGYPFF. CDR3 coding DNA: TGCGCCAGCAGCCAAGGGTTTGCGGGATACCCGTTTTTT. The rearrangement uses TRBV4-3 and TRBJ1-4; D unresolved. The CDR3 runs 13 residues. CDR1 LGHNA and CDR2 YSLEER come from the germline V gene. Trimming pared 1 base from V and 16 bases from J, leaving 16 bases between.

This clone was detected a few times. The chain links TRBV5-8 to TRBJ1-2; 9 bases are shared with TRBD1. In germline, CDR1 is SGHTS, CDR2 YDEGEE. Trimming removed 0 bases from V and 7 bases from J; junction bases left unmatched: 7. The CDR3 is 15 amino acids. The CDR3 bases are TGTGCCAGCAGCTTGGGGGACAGGGTTTTTGGTGGCTACACCTTC. Its protein product is CASSLGDRVFGGYTF.